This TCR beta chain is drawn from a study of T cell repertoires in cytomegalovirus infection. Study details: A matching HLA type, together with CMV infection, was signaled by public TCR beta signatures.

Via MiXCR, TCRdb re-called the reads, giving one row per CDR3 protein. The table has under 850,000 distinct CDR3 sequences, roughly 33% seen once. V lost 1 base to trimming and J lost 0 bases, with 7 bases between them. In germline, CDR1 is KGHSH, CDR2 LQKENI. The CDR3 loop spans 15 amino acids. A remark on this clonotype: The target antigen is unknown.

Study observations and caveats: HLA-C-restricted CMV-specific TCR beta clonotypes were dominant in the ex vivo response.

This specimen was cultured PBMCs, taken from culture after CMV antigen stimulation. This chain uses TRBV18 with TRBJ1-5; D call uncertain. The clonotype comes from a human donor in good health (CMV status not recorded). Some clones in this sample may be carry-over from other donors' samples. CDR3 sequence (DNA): TGTGCCAGCTCACCACTCCCAGCTAGCAATCAGCCCCAGCATTTT. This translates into CASSPLPASNQPQHF.